The rows below give T cell receptor beta chains drawn from one sample of a study of blood T cell repertoires in COVID-19. The repertoire was sequenced with immunoSEQ multiplex PCR; TCRdb's copy has only in-frame clones and lacks some. The sample holds roughly 280,000 clones; around nine tenths are singletons and the top ten take roughly 5%. Sequences were obtained from peripheral blood. These receptor sequences come from a woman between 55 and 75 years old with COVID-19, enrolled during active disease. CDR3s leave out the opening cysteine and the closing phenylalanine or tryptophan. The order of the fields is V gene, J gene, CDR3 protein.

V: TRBV28
J: TRBJ2-5
CDR3: ASSRQGAETQY

V: TRBV6-5
J: TRBJ1-1
CDR3: ASSHQTGEAF

V: TRBV28
J: TRBJ1-2
CDR3: ASSGSTGGFYGYT

V: TRBV5-6
J: TRBJ2-3
CDR3: ASSLASVTLSTDTQY

V: TRBV19
J: TRBJ1-1
CDR3: ASRQGGTVEAF

V: TRBV29-1
J: TRBJ2-7
CDR3: SVEDFSGSTLHEQY

V: TRBV7-3
J: TRBJ1-5
CDR3: ASSPPVSGETSNQPQH

V: TRBV4-1
J: TRBJ1-4
CDR3: ASSQVGFRANEKLF

V: TRBV29-1
J: TRBJ2-3
CDR3: SVEEPQAPDTQY

V: TRBV7-2
J: TRBJ1-2
CDR3: ASSRDPGGYGYT

V: TRBV7-2
J: TRBJ2-2
CDR3: ASSSTSGISGELF

V: TRBV3-1/TRBV3-2
J: TRBJ1-2
CDR3: ASSRKGTDYGYT

V: TRBV12-5
J: TRBJ2-2
CDR3: ASGLGTSGYTGELF

V: TRBV11-2
J: TRBJ1-2
CDR3: ASSLQDRGGYT

V: TRBV7-8
J: TRBJ2-7
CDR3: ASSLGLAGEYEQY

V: TRBV18
J: TRBJ2-3
CDR3: ASSIGTASTDTQY

V: TRBV20-1
J: TRBJ2-7
CDR3: SASSRTTFSYEQY

V: TRBV28
J: TRBJ1-1
CDR3: ASRVGNTEAF

V: TRBV29-1
J: TRBJ2-1
CDR3: SVPPRGGPHNEQF

V: TRBV24-1
J: TRBJ1-5
CDR3: ATSVGAGNQPQH

V: TRBV15
J: TRBJ1-6
CDR3: ATSRGQGARDSPLH

V: TRBV19
J: TRBJ1-1
CDR3: ASSTTLAGDKTA

V: TRBV14
J: TRBJ1-1
CDR3: ASSHRENTEAF

V: TRBV2
J: TRBJ1-5
CDR3: ASSADRPNQPQH

V: TRBV11-2
J: TRBJ1-1
CDR3: ASRGNRGSMNTEAF

V: TRBV7-9
J: TRBJ1-1
CDR3: ASTQAGTANTEAF

V: TRBV28
J: TRBJ2-2
CDR3: ASSKGLATGELF

V: TRBV12-3/TRBV12-4
J: TRBJ2-7
CDR3: ASSNVHRDEQY

V: TRBV28
J: TRBJ2-3
CDR3: ASRGGSRDTDTQY

V: TRBV3-1/TRBV3-2
J: TRBJ2-5
CDR3: ASSTRQGGETQY

V: TRBV28
J: TRBJ2-5
CDR3: ASSSGQQETQY

V: TRBV11-2
J: TRBJ2-5
CDR3: ASSHLFRGRAETQY

V: TRBV6-5
J: TRBJ2-7
CDR3: ASSYSSPGPYEQY

V: TRBV4-1
J: TRBJ1-5
CDR3: ASSPRAQGNQPQH

V: TRBV28
J: TRBJ2-1
CDR3: ASRPTGNYNEQF

V: TRBV3-1/TRBV3-2
J: TRBJ2-7
CDR3: ASSQAFGAGGYEQY

V: TRBV18
J: TRBJ2-7
CDR3: ASSAGNYEQY

V: TRBV4-3
J: TRBJ2-7
CDR3: ASSQDLGLARPYEQY

V: TRBV19
J: TRBJ2-3
CDR3: ASSLGAGTDTQY

V: TRBV4-1
J: TRBJ2-1
CDR3: ASSRLTSGAYNEQF

V: TRBV28
J: TRBJ1-5
CDR3: ASSRTGRGYQPQH

V: TRBV27
J: TRBJ2-5
CDR3: ASSLLGGAETQY

V: TRBV5-1
J: TRBJ1-1
CDR3: ASSLGPRTGAEAF

V: TRBV5-1
J: TRBJ2-3
CDR3: ASSLLPSASGAPDTQY